Below are 9 T cell receptor beta chains sequenced from a single sample in a study of shared clonotypes between healthy human individuals. Profiled with immunoSEQ multiplex PCR; TCRdb holds only in-frame clones, not every one. Of roughly 1,000,000 clones in the sample, roughly 74% were seen once. The specimen was memory CD4+ T cells from PBMCs. Subset defined: CD45RA-negative fraction. The receptors here all came from a man aged 18-30 years in good health. Some clones in this sample may be carry-over from other donors' samples.

This clone was found many times. The CDR3 region is CASSQDSWAGVAGELFF. CDR3 in DNA: TGCGCCAGCAGCCAAGATTCATGGGCAGGGGTCGCAGGGGAGCTGTTTTTT. V usage is TRBV4-3 and J usage is TRBJ2-2; a weak D match, TRBD1 (6 bases). The CDR3 is 17 amino acids. V lost 0 bases, J lost 8 bases, and 19 bases lay in between. CDR1 is LGHNA, CDR2 YSLEER, per germline.

This clone turned up a few times. The chain carries TRBV15 and TRBJ2-5; D is unclear. The J call could be wrong; TRBJ2-7 is a better fit for the DNA end. CDR1 LNHNV and CDR2 YYDKDF come from the germline V gene (reference sequence). The CDR3 consists of 13 residues. In nucleotides, the CDR3 is TGTGCCACCAGCAGAGAGAGCTCCTACGAGCAGTACTTC. It yields the protein CATSRESSYEQYF.

A few counts support this clone. The rearrangement uses TRBV7-9 and TRBJ1-6, with a possible D match to TRBD1 (5 bases). V lost 5 bases and J 10 bases, leaving 12 bases between the germline ends. This CDR3 spans 13 amino acids. Germline loops: CDR1 SEHNR, CDR2 FQNEAQ (reference sequence). As DNA, the CDR3 is TGTGCCAGCAGCGCCTTGACAGAATCACCCCTCCACTTT. Translation gives CASSALTESPLHF.

As DNA, the CDR3 is TGCGCCAGCAGCCAAGACAGGGACAGGACCGGAGGGGGCAATCAGCCCCAGCATTTT. Translation: CASSQDRDRTGGGNQPQHF. The chain links TRBV4-1 to TRBJ1-5, with 8 bases identical to TRBD1. The V gene's germline CDR1 is MGHRA and CDR2 YSYEKL. The CDR3 is 19 amino acids. The J segment lost 2 bases and the V segment lost 0 bases, leaving 12 bases of the junction unmatched.

The chain has TRBV14 and TRBJ2-1, with D uncertain. V was shortened by 1 base and J by 4 bases, with 5 bases between the two germline ends. The CDR3 is 13 residues long. Germline V gives CDR1 SGHDN, CDR2 FVKESK. CDR3 DNA: TGTGCCAGCAGCCAAGGCGGATACAATGAGCAGTTCTTC. It codes for CASSQGGYNEQFF.

The chain combines TRBV11-2 with TRBJ2-7; 7 bases match TRBD2. CDR1 SGHAT and CDR2 FQNNGV come from the germline V gene. The CDR3 length is 16 residues. Germline trimming cut 1 base from V and 6 bases from J; bases unmatched to any gene: 12. CDR3 nucleotide sequence: TGTGCCAGCAGCTTAGGACTAGCTCAACCCCCGTCCGAGCAGTACTTC. This translates into CASSLGLAQPPSEQYF. Based on the CDR3 plus reference TRBV11-2 and TRBJ2-7, the full variable domain is EAGVAQSPRYKIIEKRQSVAFWCNPISGHATLYWYQQILGQGPKLLIQFQNNGVVDDSQLPKDRFSAERLKGVDSTLKIQPAKLEDSAVYLCASSLGLAQPPSEQYFGPGTRLTVT.

The chain links TRBV6-5 to TRBJ2-2, with D uncertain. Trimming removed 4 bases from V and 0 bases from J, with 9 bases in between. The CDR3 covers 15 residues. Germline lookup yields CDR1 MNHEY and CDR2 SVGAGI. This CDR3 is CASSLGPTNTGELFF. CDR3 DNA sequence: TGTGCCAGCAGTTTAGGCCCTACGAACACCGGGGAGCTGTTTTTT.

The gene calls are TRBV21-1 and TRBJ2-7; the table's D call TRBD1 went unverified against the DNA. TRBV21-1 constitutes a pseudogene. The CDR3 extends over 8 amino acids. The CDR3 DNA follows: TGTGCCAGTGACAGGAACCCCTTC. Protein: CASDRNPF.

V usage is TRBV5-4 and J usage is TRBJ1-2; D gene uncertain. The CDR3 length is 12 residues. V was trimmed by 4 bases and J by 10 bases, leaving 14 bases between them. CDR1 is SGHNT, CDR2 YYREEE, per germline (reference sequence). CDR3 bases: TGTGCCAGCAGCCTGGCCGAGTTTGACTACACCTTC. Its protein product is CASSLAEFDYTF.